Each of the 24 T cell receptor beta chains below was sequenced from the same sample in a study of beta chain features in type 1 diabetes listed by TCRdb under 2018. Library prep was done by the immunoSEQ multiplex PCR assay. All of the isolated RNA was reverse transcribed with the High Capacity cDNA Reverse Transcription Kit, so expressed TCRB transcripts were sequenced. Not all clones reach the TCRdb copy of this immuneACCESS table, which keeps in-frame sequences only. Checked studies attribute under half of the gap to unresolved V genes and leave the rest unexplained. The table for this sample lists under 400,000 clones; around an eighth of them were counted only once. Roughly 0.015% of the sample comes from the top ten. The sequenced material came from naive CD4+ T cells from blood. This specimen's cell subset or site label, interpreted: true naive CD4+ T cells. The receptors originated from a man younger than 35 in good health.

The chain couples TRBV7-9 to TRBJ1-1, with D maybe TRBD1 (5 bases). V lost 1 base, J lost 5 bases, and 11 bases lay in between. CDR1 and CDR2 (germline): SEHNR, FQNEAQ (reference sequence). This CDR3 has 14 residues. The CDR3 sequence is CASSLEGARTEAFF. The CDR3 DNA reads TGTGCCAGCAGCTTAGAAGGGGCGAGGACTGAAGCTTTCTTT.

The chain uses TRBV29-1 and TRBJ2-7; TRBD2 aligns across 7 bases. Per the germline V gene, CDR1 is SQVTM and CDR2 is ANQGSEA. The V segment lost 7 bases and the J segment 2 bases; nucleotides outside the gene matches: 14. This CDR3 has 15 amino acids. CDR3 loop: CSGGGPSGGAYEQYF. The CDR3, as DNA: TGCAGCGGCGGCGGGCCTAGCGGAGGCGCCTACGAGCAGTACTTC.

The chain uses TRBV9 and TRBJ2-7; 7 bases fit TRBD2. The V segment lost 0 bases and the J segment 2 bases; nucleotides outside the gene matches: 5. The germline V gene encodes CDR1 SGDLS and CDR2 YYNGEE. The CDR3 totals 15 residues. CDR3 in amino acids: CASSVVPSGTYEQYF. In DNA, the CDR3 is TGTGCCAGCAGCGTAGTCCCTAGCGGAACCTACGAGCAGTACTTC.

This clone was counted between two and nine times. V is TRBV27 and J is TRBJ2-7; D is possibly TRBD2 (5 bases). The CDR3 covers 13 residues. CDR1 and CDR2 from the germline V gene are MNHEY and SMNVEV (reference sequence). Trimming pared 6 bases from V and 5 bases from J, leaving 14 bases between. CDR3 sequence reads: CASRRGLPNEQYF. The CDR3, as DNA: TGTGCCAGCAGGCGCGGACTTCCCAACGAGCAGTACTTC.

The chain couples TRBV6-5 to TRBJ2-5; weak D call: TRBD2 (6 bases). From germline, CDR1 is MNHEY and CDR2 SVGAGI. CDR3 size: 16 residues. Trimming stripped 0 bases from V and 4 bases from J, with 15 bases between. DNA of the CDR3: TGTGCCAGCAGTTACTCCGGGACTCTTGGGGGAGAGACCCAGTACTTC. Its translation: CASSYSGTLGGETQYF.

This clone was counted many times. The chain carries TRBV4-3 and TRBJ2-5, with 13 positions matching TRBD2. V was clipped by 4 bases and J by 1 base; unmatched bases: 3. CDR1 and CDR2 (germline): LGHNA, YSLEER. The CDR3 runs to 16 residues. The chain's CDR3 is CASSRGTSGVQETQYF. The CDR3 DNA follows: TGCGCCAGCAGCCGGGGGACTAGCGGGGTCCAAGAGACCCAGTACTTC.

The rearrangement uses TRBV7-3 and TRBJ2-7; 9 bases agree with TRBD2. With 4 bases clipped from V and 2 bases from J, the junction kept 6 bases outside the gene matches. The CDR3 loop spans 15 amino acids. CDR1 and CDR2 from the germline V gene are SGHTA and FQGTGA. The CDR3 region is CASSSLAGSPYEQYF. CDR3 nucleotide sequence: TGTGCCAGCAGCTCCCTAGCGGGAAGCCCCTACGAGCAGTACTTC.

The rearrangement links TRBV19 to TRBJ1-5, with 12 bases identical to TRBD1. CDR1 and CDR2 (germline): LNHDA, SQIVND (reference sequence). J was trimmed by 6 bases and V by 5 bases; bases with no gene match: 2. The CDR3 has 14 residues. The CDR3 loop reads CASSGTGGFQPQHF. DNA for the CDR3: TGTGCCAGTAGTGGGACAGGGGGCTTTCAGCCCCAGCATTTT.

This clone appeared a few times. The rearrangement joins TRBV5-1 to TRBJ2-1; 7 bases line up with TRBD2. Trimming removed 5 bases from V and 2 bases from J; junction bases left unmatched: 7. The CDR3 consists of 15 residues. Germline CDR1 and CDR2: SGHRS and YFSETQ. CDR3 sequence (DNA): TGCGCCAGCAGTCTGGGGCGGGAGCCCTACAATGAGCAGTTCTTC. It is translated as CASSLGREPYNEQFF. The full variable domain, in which reference TRBV5-1 and TRBJ2-1 provide the parts outside the CDR3, is KAGVTQTPRYLIKTRGQQVTLSCSPISGHRSVSWYQQTPGQGLQFLFEYFSETQRNKGNFPGRFSGRQFSNSRSEMNVSTLELGDSALYLCASSLGREPYNEQFFGPGTRLTVL.

This clone was observed a handful of times. This sequence joins TRBV15 and TRBJ1-2; TRBD1 aligns across 8 bases. There are 19 residues in the CDR3. Germline CDR1 reads LNHNV; CDR2 reads YYDKDF (reference sequence). V trimming: 3 bases; J trimming: 3 bases; junction bases outside the gene matches: 18. The CDR3 DNA follows: TGTGCCACCAGCAGGCCGACAGGGGACCCTCGTGCAGCCTACTATGGCTACACCTTC. Its translation: CATSRPTGDPRAAYYGYTF.

This clone has just a few counts. The chain carries TRBV5-5 and TRBJ2-1, with D possibly being TRBD1 (6 bases). This CDR3 is built from 14 residues. The V end lost 2 bases, the J end lost 3 bases, and 9 bases lay between the germline ends. Germline loops: CDR1 SGHKS, CDR2 YYEKEE (reference sequence). The CDR3 loop reads CASSLWTVYNEQFF. DNA for the CDR3: TGTGCCAGCAGCTTATGGACAGTCTACAATGAGCAGTTCTTC.

This clone came up a few times. This chain joins TRBV28 and TRBJ1-6, with 7 nucleotides matching TRBD1. Losses at the gene ends were 2 bases for V and 1 base for J; bases not matched to a gene: 2. The CDR3 totals 16 residues. Per the germline V gene, CDR1 is MDHEN and CDR2 is SYDVKM. CDR3 region: CASSLGRGSYNSPLHF. In nucleotides, the CDR3 is TGTGCCAGCAGTTTAGGCAGGGGGTCCTATAATTCACCCCTCCACTTT.

The rearrangement joins TRBV14 to TRBJ2-2; D is unresolved. The CDR3 has 16 amino acids. Germline CDR1 reads SGHDN; CDR2 reads FVKESK. V lost 0 bases, J lost 1 base, and 9 bases lay in between. CDR3 nucleotide sequence: TGTGCCAGCAGCCAAGAATCAGTGAAGAACACCGGGGAGCTGTTTTTT. Its translation: CASSQESVKNTGELFF.

The chain has TRBV7-2 and TRBJ2-3, with unresolved D. The V end lost 4 bases, the J end lost 0 bases, and 11 bases lay between the germline ends. This CDR3 region has 15 residues. Germline V gives CDR1 SGHTA, CDR2 FQGNSA. CDR3 nucleotide sequence: TGTGCCAGCAGCTCACGAAGAGTCAGCACAGATACGCAGTATTTT. It is translated as CASSSRRVSTDTQYF.

This clone has more than one count but fewer than ten. The rearrangement uses TRBV4-3 and TRBJ2-1; 10 bases fit TRBD2. V was pared by 3 bases and J by 5 bases, with 7 bases of the junction left unmatched. Per the germline V gene, CDR1 is LGHNA and CDR2 is YSLEER. The CDR3 contains 16 residues. Here the CDR3 DNA reads TGCGCCAGCAGCCACCCGGGTAGCGGGGGGCACAATGAGCAGTTCTTC. This codes for CASSHPGSGGHNEQFF.

The chain joins TRBV7-9 to TRBJ2-1, with 7 positions matching TRBD2. Germline loops: CDR1 SEHNR, CDR2 FQNEAQ (reference sequence). Germline trimming cut 1 base from V and 7 bases from J; bases unmatched to any gene: 7. The CDR3 has 15 amino acids. For the CDR3, the DNA is TGTGCCAGCAGCTTAGGGACTAGGGTGCCAAATGAGCAGTTCTTC. It yields the protein CASSLGTRVPNEQFF.

This clone was detected a few times. The genes are TRBV6-6 and TRBJ2-7; D might be TRBD1 (6 bases). The CDR3 spans 13 residues. V shed 2 bases and J shed 4 bases, with 9 bases lying between them. Germline V lookup: CDR1 MNHNY, CDR2 SVGAGI (reference sequence). The CDR3 coding sequence is TGTGCCAGCAGTTACCGCACAGGGTACGAGCAGTACTTC. Protein: CASSYRTGYEQYF.

This clone was observed a handful of times. V is TRBV5-4 and J is TRBJ1-1; D not resolved. This CDR3 is 14 amino acids long. The germline V and J ends were trimmed by 0 bases and 1 base, with 7 bases remaining between them. Germline lookup yields CDR1 SGHNT and CDR2 YYREEE (reference sequence). In nucleotides, the CDR3 is TGTGCCAGCAGCTTGGGACTGACGAACACTGAAGCTTTCTTT. Its protein is CASSLGLTNTEAFF.

The V and J genes are TRBV4-2 and TRBJ2-1; 10 nucleotides agree with TRBD1. Germline V gene sequence: CDR1 LGHNA, CDR2 YNFKEQ. V shed 3 bases and J 0 bases; nucleotides not matched to a gene: 14. The CDR3 has 20 amino acids. The CDR3 reads CASSHTPGQGRDSSYNEQFF. The CDR3 DNA reads as TGTGCCAGCAGCCACACTCCGGGACAGGGGAGAGATAGCTCCTACAATGAGCAGTTCTTC.

This clone was observed a handful of times. The rearrangement uses TRBV18 and TRBJ2-7, with 7 bases lining up with TRBD1. Germline loops: CDR1 KGHSH, CDR2 LQKENI. The CDR3 runs to 13 residues. After removal of 4 bases from V and 6 bases from J, the junction contained 6 bases not matched to a gene. This CDR3 is CASSRATGPEQYF. The CDR3 DNA is TGTGCCAGCTCACGCGCGACAGGGCCCGAGCAGTACTTC.

This clone came up a few times. CDR3 residues: CASSKRTSGGKEQFF. CDR3 bases: TGTGCCAGTAGTAAACGGACTAGCGGGGGAAAAGAGCAGTTCTTC. The J gene is TRBJ2-1, the V gene TRBV19; 13 nucleotides align to TRBD2. This CDR3 region has 15 residues. V was clipped by 4 bases and J by 10 bases; unmatched bases: 7. Germline assignment: CDR1 LNHDA and CDR2 SQIVND (reference sequence).

In its sample, this clone was seen a few times. The chain uses TRBV6-1 and TRBJ2-3; the D gene is possibly TRBD1 (5 bases). The CDR3 totals 13 residues. CDR1 is MNHNS and CDR2 is SASEGT in the germline V gene. V was trimmed by 7 bases and J by 6 bases, leaving 14 bases between them. Written as DNA, the CDR3 is TGTGCCAGCACTTTACAGGTTGCTGATACGCAGTATTTT. Translation gives CASTLQVADTQYF.

V is TRBV15 and J is TRBJ1-5; D is unclear. Germline V gene sequence: CDR1 LNHNV, CDR2 YYDKDF (reference sequence). V was trimmed by 0 bases and J by 3 bases, leaving 9 bases between them. CDR3 length: 15 residues. The CDR3 spells CATSRDQYDNQPQHF. The CDR3 nucleotides read TGTGCCACCAGCAGAGATCAGTATGACAATCAGCCCCAGCATTTT. The entire variable domain, with the rest obtained from reference TRBV15 and TRBJ1-5, is as follows: DAMVIQNPRYQVTQFGKPVTLSCSQTLNHNVMYWYQQKSSQAPKLLFHYYDKDFNNEADTPDNFQSRRPNTSFCFLDIRSPGLGDTAMYLCATSRDQYDNQPQHFGDGTRLSIL.

This clone was seen more than once but under ten times. The chain has TRBV7-9 and TRBJ2-1, with TRBD2 matching 10 bases. The CDR3 contains 15 residues. Trimming took 3 bases from V and 9 from J; bases not matched to a gene: 8. CDR1 SEHNR and CDR2 FQNEAQ come from the germline V gene (reference sequence). The CDR3 bases are TGTGCCAGCAGCTTGGCTAGCGGGAGTCAGCGTGAGCAGTTCTTC. The encoded protein is CASSLASGSQREQFF.